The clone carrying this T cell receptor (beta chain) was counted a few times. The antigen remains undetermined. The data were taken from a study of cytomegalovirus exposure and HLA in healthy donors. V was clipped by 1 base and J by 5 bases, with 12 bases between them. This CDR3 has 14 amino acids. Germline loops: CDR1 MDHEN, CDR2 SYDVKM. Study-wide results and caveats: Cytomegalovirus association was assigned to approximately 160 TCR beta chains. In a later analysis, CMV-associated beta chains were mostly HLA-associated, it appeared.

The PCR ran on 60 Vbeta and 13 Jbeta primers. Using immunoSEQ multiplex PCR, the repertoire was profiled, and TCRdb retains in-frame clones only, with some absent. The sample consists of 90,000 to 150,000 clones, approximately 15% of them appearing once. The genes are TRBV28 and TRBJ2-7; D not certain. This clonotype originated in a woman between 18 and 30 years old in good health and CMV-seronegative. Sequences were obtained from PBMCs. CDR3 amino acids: CASSLSREVHEQYF. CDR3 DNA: TGTGCCAGCAGTTTATCCCGAGAGGTTCACGAGCAGTACTTC.